The 22 T cell receptor beta chains in this list originate from one sample, sequenced in a study of identical twins. In TCRdb, the 5' RACE reads were re-called with MiXCR into one record per CDR3 protein. The sample lists approximately 550,000 distinct CDR3 sequences, about 20% occurring once. These sequences were also reported in another study, on yellow fever vaccine responses in identical twins.

The sequenced sample consisted of CD4+ T cells sorted from blood. These TCRs come from a woman younger than 30 in good health.

Only a few counts were recorded for this clonotype. The chain links TRBV11-2 to TRBJ2-7; 11 bases are shared with TRBD2. Germline V CDR1 and CDR2: SGHAT, FQNNGV. This CDR3 region has 16 residues. V trimming: 3 bases; J trimming: 4 bases; junction bases outside the gene matches: 8. DNA of the CDR3: TGTGCCAGCAGCTTCGAAATAGCGGGAGGGGGTTACGAGCAGTACTTC. As protein: CASSFEIAGGGYEQYF.

There are a few counts of this clonotype. V usage is TRBV29-1 and J usage is TRBJ2-1, with 8 bases aligning to TRBD1. The CDR3 is made up of 13 amino acids. Losses at the gene ends were 7 bases for V and 6 bases for J; bases not matched to a gene: 8. The germline V gene encodes CDR1 SQVTM and CDR2 ANQGSEA. The CDR3 DNA reads as TGCAGCGCCGGACAGGGTTTTCTCAATGAGCAGTTCTTC. It yields the protein CSAGQGFLNEQFF.

The genes are TRBV7-6 and TRBJ1-4; 9 positions agree with TRBD1. This CDR3 is 15 amino acids long. V lost 5 bases, J lost 8 bases, and 9 bases stayed unmatched. The germline V gene encodes CDR1 SGHVS and CDR2 FNYEAQ. The CDR3 DNA is TGTGCCAGCAGCCCCCGACAGGGGGTAAAGGAAAAACTGTTTTTT. It is translated as CASSPRQGVKEKLFF.

This clonotype was picked up a small number of times. The chain carries TRBV10-3 and TRBJ1-6; TRBD1 might be the D (6 bases). Looked up from germline, CDR1 is ENHRY and CDR2 is SYGVKD. V was pared by 10 bases and J by 10 bases, with 14 bases between. There are 12 residues in the CDR3. The CDR3 spells CATHNRDSPLHF. DNA for the CDR3: TGTGCCACCCACAACAGGGACTCACCCCTCCACTTT.

The sample holds a few counts of this clonotype. The chain is built from TRBV6-1 and TRBJ2-7; 7 bases map to TRBD1. After removal of 3 bases from V and 9 bases from J, the junction contained 8 bases not matched to a gene. CDR3 length equals 13 residues. Per the germline V gene, CDR1 is MNHNS and CDR2 is SASEGT. CDR3 nucleotide sequence: TGTGCCAGCAGTGAGAACCCGAACAGGGGGCAGTACGTC. Translation: CASSENPNRGQYV.

This clonotype was found a few times. This chain connects TRBV7-8 to TRBJ1-2; D perhaps matches TRBD1 (5 bases). CDR1 and CDR2 (germline): SGHVS, FQNEAQ. Deletions cut 1 base from V and 2 bases from J, with 14 bases between. The CDR3 contains 16 residues. This chain's CDR3 is CASSLGRAPFNYGYTF. The CDR3 coding sequence is TGTGCCAGCAGCTTAGGCAGGGCACCATTCAACTATGGCTACACCTTC.

The sample holds a few counts of this clonotype. The chain recombines TRBV5-1 with TRBJ2-2, with D perhaps matching TRBD1 or TRBD2 (5 bases each). Germline-derived CDR1 and CDR2 are SGHRS and YFSETQ. The CDR3 sequence is 14 residues long. Trimming removed 5 bases from V and 9 bases from J, with 17 bases in between. CDR3 protein: CASRSGTLTRELFF. CDR3 DNA: TGCGCCAGCAGGTCCGGGACCCTGACACGGGAGCTGTTTTTT. The variable domain in full, completed from reference TRBV5-1 and TRBJ2-2, reads KAGVTQTPRYLIKTRGQQVTLSCSPISGHRSVSWYQQTPGQGLQFLFEYFSETQRNKGNFPGRFSGRQFSNSRSEMNVSTLELGDSALYLCASRSGTLTRELFFGEGSRLTVL.

The chain employs TRBV28 and TRBJ2-3, with D hard to call. CDR1 and CDR2 (germline): MDHEN, SYDVKM. The CDR3 extends over 15 amino acids. Trimming cost V 7 bases and J 0 bases, with 14 bases left between them. The CDR3 DNA follows: TGTGCCAGCAACTTGGGCGAGACTAGCACAGATACGCAGTATTTT. It translates to CASNLGETSTDTQYF.

This clonotype was counted only a few times. The J gene is TRBJ2-5, the V gene TRBV5-6, with 8 bases lining up with TRBD1. Germline V lookup: CDR1 SGHDT, CDR2 YYEEEE. The CDR3 totals 15 residues. V shed 4 bases, J shed 5 bases, and the junction held 10 bases outside the gene matches. The CDR3 DNA follows: TGTGCCAGCAGCCCGACAGGGGCCCGTTTTGAGACCCAGTACTTC. It codes for CASSPTGARFETQYF.

This clonotype came up a few times. The chain links TRBV11-2 to TRBJ2-7; TRBD2 aligns across 11 bases. CDR3 length: 18 amino acids. J was trimmed by 5 bases and V by 1 base; bases with no gene match: 13. In germline, CDR1 is SGHAT, CDR2 FQNNGV. The CDR3 DNA sequence: TGTGCCAGCAGCTTAGGTCTCGTAGCGGGAGGGCCGTTAGACGAGCAGTACTTC. Translating it yields CASSLGLVAGGPLDEQYF.

The genes are TRBV2 and TRBJ2-2; D uncertain. Germline V gene lookup returns CDR1 SNHLY and CDR2 FYNNEI. Trimming pared 4 bases from V and 2 bases from J, leaving 8 bases between. This CDR3 comprises 14 residues. The CDR3 DNA sequence: TGTGCCAGCAGTGTGTGGGGAAACACCGGGGAGCTGTTTTTT. This codes for CASSVWGNTGELFF. The variable domain in full, completed from reference TRBV2 and TRBJ2-2, reads EPEVTQTPSHQVTQMGQEVILRCVPISNHLYFYWYRQILGQKVEFLVSFYNNEISEKSEIFDDQFSVERPDGSNFTLKIRSTKLEDSAMYFCASSVWGNTGELFFGEGSRLTVL.

This clonotype was seen more than once but under ten times. The V gene is TRBV29-1, the J gene TRBJ2-3; D might be TRBD1 (5 bases). Trimming pared 7 bases from V and 0 bases from J, leaving 17 bases between. The CDR3 spans 15 residues. Germline V lookup: CDR1 SQVTM, CDR2 ANQGSEA. The CDR3 loop reads CSAAGPYTSTDTQYF. CDR3 in DNA: TGCAGCGCGGCAGGGCCCTATACTAGCACAGATACGCAGTATTTT.

The rearrangement links TRBV3-1 to TRBJ2-5, with 7 bases fitting TRBD2. Per the germline V gene, CDR1 is LGHDT and CDR2 is YNNKEL (reference sequence). The CDR3 is 17 amino acids. The V and J ends lost 7 bases and 5 bases, in that order; junction bases with no gene match: 19. Here the CDR3 reads CASTGGAGLGEQETQYF. CDR3 DNA: TGTGCCAGCACTGGGGGAGCGGGGCTGGGGGAGCAGGAGACCCAGTACTTC.

This rearrangement joins TRBV12-3 or TRBV12-4 to TRBJ2-1, with D possibly matching TRBD2 (5 bases). V lost 6 bases and J 5 bases, leaving 20 bases between the germline ends. The CDR3 extends over 16 amino acids. The CDR3 loop is CASSGLGTPTDNEQFF. CDR3 nucleotide sequence: TGTGCCAGCAGCGGACTGGGTACCCCTACCGACAATGAGCAGTTCTTC.

The sample holds a few counts of this clonotype. The chain joins TRBV5-1 to TRBJ2-1; 7 nucleotides align to TRBD1. There are 15 residues in the CDR3. J was trimmed by 7 bases and V by 4 bases; bases with no gene match: 11. Per the germline V gene, CDR1 is SGHRS and CDR2 is YFSETQ. CDR3 bases: TGCGCCAGCAGCCAAGAGGGGGCGCAGACTAATGAGCAGTTCTTC. This encodes CASSQEGAQTNEQFF.

This clonotype was found many times. The gene calls are TRBV5-1 and TRBJ2-2; 7 nucleotides line up with TRBD2. Germline V gene sequence: CDR1 SGHRS, CDR2 YFSETQ. There are 15 residues in the CDR3. After removal of 0 bases from V and 5 bases from J, the junction contained 4 bases not matched to a gene. The CDR3 spells CASSLGRRETGELFF. CDR3 nucleotides: TGCGCCAGCAGCTTGGGACGGCGGGAGACCGGGGAGCTGTTTTTT. Looking up the rest from reference TRBV5-1 and TRBJ2-2 gives the full variable domain: KAGVTQTPRYLIKTRGQQVTLSCSPISGHRSVSWYQQTPGQGLQFLFEYFSETQRNKGNFPGRFSGRQFSNSRSEMNVSTLELGDSALYLCASSLGRRETGELFFGEGSRLTVL.

The chain joins TRBV11-1 to TRBJ2-1; the match to TRBD2 covers 15 bases. Trimming took 4 bases from V and 4 from J; bases not matched to a gene: 8. The CDR3 extends over 18 amino acids. Germline V gives CDR1 SGHAT, CDR2 FQDESV (reference sequence). The CDR3 DNA sequence: TGTGCCAGCAGCTCGACGGGACTAGCGGGAGGCTGGTACAATGAGCAGTTCTTC. Translating it yields CASSSTGLAGGWYNEQFF.

The chain has TRBV2 and TRBJ2-2; a weak D match, TRBD1 (7 bases). Germline V lookup: CDR1 SNHLY, CDR2 FYNNEI. This CDR3 has 14 residues. V was shortened by 8 bases and J by 4 bases, with 14 bases between the two germline ends. CDR3 DNA: TGTGCCAGCCATGGCCAGGGGGGCACCGGGGAGCTGTTTTTT. It yields the protein CASHGQGGTGELFF.

This chain uses TRBV20-1 with TRBJ2-1, with 13 bases fitting TRBD2. This CDR3 region has 18 residues. Germline V CDR1 and CDR2: DFQATT, SNEGSKA (reference sequence). V shed 5 bases, J shed 6 bases, and the junction held 16 bases outside the gene matches. CDR3 protein: CSASRTSGRIGGGNEQFF. As DNA, the CDR3 is TGCAGTGCTTCCAGGACTAGCGGGAGAATCGGCGGAGGCAATGAGCAGTTCTTC.

In DNA, the CDR3 is TGTGCCAGCAGCAGGGGCGTAGTCTACGAGCAGTACTTC. Its translation is CASSRGVVYEQYF. The chain recombines TRBV11-3 with TRBJ2-7; D possibly corresponds to TRBD1 (5 bases). The germline V gene has CDR1 SGHNT and CDR2 YENEEA. Trimming left V 5 bases short and J 3 bases short, with 11 bases between. The CDR3 has 13 amino acids.

The chain couples TRBV5-1 to TRBJ2-7, with D perhaps matching TRBD1 or TRBD2 (5 bases each). This CDR3 is 17 amino acids long. The germline V and J ends were trimmed by 0 bases and 4 bases, with 20 bases remaining between them. Per germline, CDR1 SGHRS and CDR2 YFSETQ. CDR3 region: CASSLVASLEGLYEQYF. The CDR3 DNA sequence: TGCGCCAGCAGCTTGGTTGCTAGCCTTGAGGGGTTATACGAGCAGTACTTC.

The CDR3: CSARAAHEQYV. The CDR3 DNA sequence: TGCAGTGCCAGGGCTGCCCACGAGCAGTACGTC. This chain uses TRBV20-1 with TRBJ2-7; D possibly corresponds to TRBD1 (5 bases). The V gene's germline CDR1 is DFQATT and CDR2 SNEGSKA (reference sequence). Trimming took 6 bases from V and 5 from J, leaving 11 bases between them. The CDR3 loop spans 11 amino acids.